Following are 16 T cell receptor beta chains from one sample sequenced in a study of CD8+ T cells in alopecia areata. Treatment here: oral pan-JAK inhibitor, 5-10 mg twice daily. Sequencing relied on a cDNA template that was reverse transcribed from extracted RNA. Libraries were prepared by immunoSEQ multiplex PCR; TCRdb keeps only in-frame clonotypes and omits some of them. The sample carries a few hundred thousand clones, 35% to 45% recorded once. This sample comprised CD4+ T cells sorted from blood, obtained at roughly week 30, from a patient treated with tofacitinib. These receptors were obtained from a human donor with alopecia areata.

This chain uses TRBV29-1 with TRBJ2-7; 11 nucleotides line up with TRBD2. V lost 2 bases, J lost 0 bases, and 6 bases stayed unmatched. The length of the CDR3 is 16 residues. Germline V gene sequence: CDR1 SQVTM, CDR2 ANQGSEA. The CDR3 DNA reads as TGCAGCGTTGAAAAAGGGACTAGCGGTAGCTCCTACGAGCAGTACTTC. Its translation: CSVEKGTSGSSYEQYF.

This clone turned up a few times. This chain links TRBV25-1 with TRBJ2-7; D unclear. Between the trimmed V and J ends, which lost 3 bases and 5 bases, there was a span of 17 bases. The germline V gene has CDR1 MGHDK and CDR2 SYGVNS. The CDR3 loop spans 15 amino acids. The CDR3 region is CASSEIGRAGDEQYF. In DNA form, the CDR3 reads TGTGCCAGCAGTGAGATAGGTAGGGCTGGGGACGAGCAGTACTTC.

This sequence joins TRBV10-2 and TRBJ2-5; a weak D match, TRBD1 (5 bases). TRBJ2-7 matches the DNA end more closely, so the J call is doubtful. This CDR3 contains 13 residues. From germline, CDR1 is WSHSY and CDR2 SAAADI. The CDR3 spells CASSESGPYEQYF. The CDR3 DNA reads as TGCGCCAGCAGTGAGTCGGGGCCCTACGAGCAGTACTTC.

This clone was found a few times. V gene TRBV29-1 combines with J gene TRBJ1-1, with unresolved D. Trimming pared 6 bases from V and 5 bases from J, leaving 13 bases between. This CDR3 has 12 residues. Germline CDR1 and CDR2: SQVTM and ANQGSEA. CDR3: CSVPRSETEAFF. The DNA for the CDR3 is TGCAGCGTCCCCAGGTCGGAAACTGAAGCTTTCTTT.

V and J are TRBV7-3 and TRBJ1-1, with D hard to call. The germline V and J ends were trimmed by 5 bases and 4 bases, with 14 bases remaining between them. The CDR3 is made up of 14 amino acids. Germline V gives CDR1 SGHTA, CDR2 FQGTGA. CDR3 sequence: CASSPHPGVTEAFF. Here the CDR3 DNA reads TGTGCCAGCAGCCCCCACCCTGGGGTCACTGAAGCTTTCTTT.

This rearrangement joins TRBV7-9 to TRBJ2-3; a possible D gene is TRBD2 (5 bases). Germline CDR1 and CDR2: SEHNR and FQNEAQ (reference sequence). V lost 5 bases and J lost 0, with 12 bases in between. The CDR3 has 15 residues. As DNA, the CDR3 is TGTGCCAGCAGCAGTACGACGGGGAGCACAGATACGCAGTATTTT. This encodes CASSSTTGSTDTQYF.

There are a few counts of this clone. One junction end disagrees with the germline gene, perhaps due to a read error. This chain joins TRBV30 and TRBJ2-2; D unresolved. Germline CDR1 reads GTSNPN; CDR2 reads SVGIG (reference sequence). CDR3 length: 11 amino acids. The CDR3 DNA sequence: TGCGGGTGGGGTTACACCGGGGAGCTGTTTTTT. Amino acid sequence: CGWGYTGELFF.

Remarks on this clone: Sequence at one end of the junction differs from germline and may be a read error. The J gene is TRBJ2-7, the V gene TRBV7-7; TRBD1 might be the D (6 bases). This CDR3 has 14 amino acids. Germline V gene sequence: CDR1 SSHAT, CDR2 FNYEAQ (reference sequence). In nucleotides, the CDR3 is TGTGCTAGCAGCTCCAGACAGGACTCCTACGAGCAGTACTTC. As protein: CASSSRQDSYEQYF.

Of note for this clone: Just one base apart from a much larger clone, this may be a read error. V is TRBV4-2 and J is TRBJ1-4; perhaps TRBD1 as D (5 bases). The V end was cut by 8 bases, the J end by 11 bases, with 18 bases between. There are 13 residues in the CDR3. Germline V gene data show CDR1 as LGHNA and CDR2 as YNFKEQ. This CDR3 reads CASQYGGGGKLFF. The DNA of the CDR3 is TGTGCCAGCCAGTATGGGGGGGGAGGCAAACTGTTTTTT.

The chain has TRBV7-2 and TRBJ2-5, with 9 bases aligning to TRBD2. CDR3 size: 14 residues. CDR1 is SGHTA and CDR2 is FQGNSA in the germline V gene. Unmatched junction bases numbered 4, after V lost 3 bases and J lost 5 bases. The CDR3 nucleotides read TGTGCCAGCAGCTTTGCGGGAGGGCCGGAGACCCAGTACTTC. Residues: CASSFAGGPETQYF.

This chain links TRBV27 with TRBJ2-1, with 8 bases matching TRBD2. Germline V gene data show CDR1 as MNHEY and CDR2 as SMNVEV (reference sequence). Trimming removed 2 bases from V and 3 bases from J; junction bases left unmatched: 9. CDR3 size: 17 residues. The CDR3: CASSLGASGYNYNEQFF. DNA of the CDR3: TGTGCCAGCAGTTTAGGGGCTAGCGGGTACAACTACAATGAGCAGTTCTTC.

The chain carries TRBV27 and TRBJ1-1; D not certain. CDR1 is MNHEY, CDR2 SMNVEV, per germline (reference sequence). The CDR3 runs 14 residues. Between the trimmed V and J ends, which lost 4 bases and 0 bases, there was a span of 9 bases. The CDR3 DNA sequence: TGTGCCAGCAGTTCATTCCTTATGAACACTGAAGCTTTCTTT. This codes for CASSSFLMNTEAFF.

The chain joins TRBV6-6 to TRBJ2-7; 9 bases are shared with TRBD1. This CDR3 contains 15 residues. V lost 5 bases, J lost 2 bases, and 7 bases stayed unmatched. Germline CDR1 MNHNY, CDR2 SVGAGI (reference sequence). The CDR3 region has the DNA TGTGCCAGCAGTACCCGGGACAGGGTAACCTACGAGCAGTACTTC. Its protein product is CASSTRDRVTYEQYF.

This clone was found a few times. This chain links TRBV2 with TRBJ1-3, with D uncertain. Trimming left V 7 bases short and J 0 bases short, with 16 bases between. CDR1 is SNHLY and CDR2 is FYNNEI in the germline V gene. There are 16 residues in the CDR3. The CDR3 coding sequence is TGTGCCAGCATGATCGGGTTGGGGTTCTCTGGAAACACCATATATTTT. This translates into CASMIGLGFSGNTIYF.

As DNA, the CDR3 is TGTGCCAGCAGCCCCGCCAGAGACAGGAGCAATCAGCCCCAGCATTTT. Amino acid sequence: CASSPARDRSNQPQHF. The gene calls are TRBV4-2 and TRBJ1-5; D might be TRBD1 (6 bases). The CDR3 runs to 16 residues. The ends were cut back, 4 bases at V and 1 base at J, with 14 bases in the middle. CDR1 and CDR2 (germline): LGHNA, YNFKEQ.

The chain links TRBV5-1 to TRBJ2-7; D perhaps matches TRBD1 (6 bases). Trimming took off 1 base at V and 0 bases at J, with 26 bases between the two ends. The CDR3 is 20 residues long. CDR1 SGHRS and CDR2 YFSETQ come from the germline V gene. This CDR3 is CASSLRGFRGQITSSYEQYF. The CDR3 coding sequence is TGCGCCAGCAGCTTGCGAGGTTTTAGGGGACAAATTACGAGCTCCTACGAGCAGTACTTC. Looking up the rest from reference TRBV5-1 and TRBJ2-7 gives the full variable domain: KAGVTQTPRYLIKTRGQQVTLSCSPISGHRSVSWYQQTPGQGLQFLFEYFSETQRNKGNFPGRFSGRQFSNSRSEMNVSTLELGDSALYLCASSLRGFRGQITSSYEQYFGPGTRLTVT.